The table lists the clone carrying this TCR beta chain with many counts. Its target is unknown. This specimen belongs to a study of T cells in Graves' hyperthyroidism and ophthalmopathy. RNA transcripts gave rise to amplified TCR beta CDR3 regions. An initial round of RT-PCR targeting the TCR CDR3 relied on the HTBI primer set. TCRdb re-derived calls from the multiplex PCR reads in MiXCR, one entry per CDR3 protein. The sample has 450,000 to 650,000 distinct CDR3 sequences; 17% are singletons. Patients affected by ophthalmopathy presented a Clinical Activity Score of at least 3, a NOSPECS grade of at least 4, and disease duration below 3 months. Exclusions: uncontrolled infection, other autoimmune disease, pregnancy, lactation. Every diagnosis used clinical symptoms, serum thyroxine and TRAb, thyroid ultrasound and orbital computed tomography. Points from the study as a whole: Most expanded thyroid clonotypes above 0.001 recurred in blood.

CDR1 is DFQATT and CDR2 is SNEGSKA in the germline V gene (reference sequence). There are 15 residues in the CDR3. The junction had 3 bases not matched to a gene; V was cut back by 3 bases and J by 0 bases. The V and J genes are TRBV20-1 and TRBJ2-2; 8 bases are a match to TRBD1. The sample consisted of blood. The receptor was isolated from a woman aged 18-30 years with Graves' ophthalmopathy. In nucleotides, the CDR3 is TGCAGTGCTAGTGGGACAGGAGCGAACACCGGGGAGCTGTTTTTT. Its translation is CSASGTGANTGELFF.